The sequence of this T cell receptor beta chain was determined in a study of blood T cell repertoires in COVID-19. The CDR3 length is 15 residues. V lost 5 bases, J lost 2 bases, and 15 bases lay in between. Germline CDR1 is SGHAT and CDR2 is FQNNGV. Per the original methods: How many nucleated cells were present was estimated from reference gene primer amplification. Some clones are missing from TCRdb's copy, which holds only in-frame ones; the method was immunoSEQ multiplex PCR. That table gives V, J and clone size, and the DNA gave D and trimming. The table includes 270,000 or so clones, roughly 84% detected once.

The chain has TRBV11-2 and TRBJ1-1; D is undetermined. This clonotype was obtained from a woman aged 18-35 years with acute or convalescent COVID-19. Sequenced: peripheral blood. The CDR3 DNA follows: TGTGCCAGCAGCCCAGGTCGGCAGGCCAACACTGAAGCTTTCTTT. Translating it yields CASSPGRQANTEAFF.